This T cell receptor beta chain was observed in a study of CD8+ T cells in alopecia areata. V gave up 3 bases and J gave up 1 base; unmatched junction bases: 0. This CDR3 is 13 amino acids long. Germline V CDR1 and CDR2: GTSNPN, SVGIG (reference sequence). Worth noting for this clone: The antigen remains undetermined.

Treatment noted: oral pan-JAK inhibitor, 5-10 mg twice daily. Sequencing relied on a cDNA template that was reverse transcribed from extracted RNA. Sequencing used immunoSEQ multiplex PCR; TCRdb keeps in-frame clones, though not all of them. The data show 150,000 to 200,000 clones, roughly 60% seen once. Study-wide points: Clonality in lesional scalp, especially alopecia totalis/universalis, exceeded that of normal scalp. Sequences from scalp samples also cover resident alphabeta T cells of normal skin.

This chain joins TRBV30 and TRBJ2-3, with TRBD1 matching over 8 bases. The starting material was CD4+ T cells sorted from blood, obtained at week 24, from a patient treated with tofacitinib. The receptor was derived from a human donor with alopecia areata. For the CDR3, the DNA is TGTGCCTGGAGGACAGGGGGCACAGATACGCAGTATTTT. Translated, it gives CAWRTGGTDTQYF. Drawing the rest from reference TRBV30 and TRBJ2-3, the complete variable domain is SQTIHQWPATLVQPVGSPLSLECTVEGTSNPNLYWYRQAAGRGLQLLFYSVGIGQISSEVPQNLSASRPQDRQFILSSKKLLLSDSGFYLCAWRTGGTDTQYFGPGTRLTVL.